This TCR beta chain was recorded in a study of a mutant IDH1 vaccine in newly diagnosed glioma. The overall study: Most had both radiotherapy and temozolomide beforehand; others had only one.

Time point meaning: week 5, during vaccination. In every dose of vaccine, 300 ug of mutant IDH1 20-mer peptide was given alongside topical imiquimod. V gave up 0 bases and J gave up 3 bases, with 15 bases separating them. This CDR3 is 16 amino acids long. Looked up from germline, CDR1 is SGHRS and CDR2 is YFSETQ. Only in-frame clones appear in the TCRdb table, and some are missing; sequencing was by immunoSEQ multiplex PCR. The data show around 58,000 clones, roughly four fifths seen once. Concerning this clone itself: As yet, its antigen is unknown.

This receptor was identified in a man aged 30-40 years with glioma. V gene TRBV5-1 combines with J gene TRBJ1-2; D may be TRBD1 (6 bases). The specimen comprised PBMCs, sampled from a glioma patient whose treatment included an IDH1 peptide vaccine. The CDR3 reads CASSLEGVLPDYGYTF. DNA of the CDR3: TGCGCCAGCAGCTTGGAGGGGGTACTTCCCGACTATGGCTACACCTTC. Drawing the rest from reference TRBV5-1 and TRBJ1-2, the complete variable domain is KAGVTQTPRYLIKTRGQQVTLSCSPISGHRSVSWYQQTPGQGLQFLFEYFSETQRNKGNFPGRFSGRQFSNSRSEMNVSTLELGDSALYLCASSLEGVLPDYGYTFGSGTRLTVV.